What follows are 2 T cell receptor beta chains derived from one specimen sequenced in a study of tumor and adjacent non-tumor tissue in lung cancer. No cell sorting was done before RNA was extracted from the tissue. TCRbeta libraries were built with three rounds of nested PCR, modified from ARM-PCR. MiXCR, applied by TCRdb to the multiplex PCR reads, yields one record per CDR3 protein. The data hold about 200,000 distinct CDR3 sequences, with over 55% observed a single time. Input material: lung tumor tissue. These receptors all come from a man in his 60s with non-small cell lung cancer.

Comments on this clonotype: A much larger clone lies a single base off, so this may be a read error. The CDR3 reads CSADPLAGGSTDTQYF. For the CDR3, the DNA is TGCAGTGCTGACCCACTAGCGGGGGGTAGCACAGATACGCAGTATTTT. This sequence joins TRBV20-1 and TRBJ2-3; 12 nucleotides align to TRBD2. The CDR3 covers 16 residues. Germline V lookup: CDR1 DFQATT, CDR2 SNEGSKA (reference sequence). Trimming cost V 5 bases and J 0 bases; bases outside gene matches: 6.

A remark on this clonotype: A read error is likely, as this CDR3 ends without the conserved phenylalanine or tryptophan. This chain connects TRBV6-5 to TRBJ2-5; TRBD2 aligns across 7 bases. The CDR3 has 14 amino acids. CDR1 is MNHEY and CDR2 is SVGAGI in the germline V gene. This CDR3 is CTSSNTGTAGAQYS. The CDR3 DNA is TGTACCAGCAGTAATACCGGAACCGCGGGGGCCCAGTACTCC.